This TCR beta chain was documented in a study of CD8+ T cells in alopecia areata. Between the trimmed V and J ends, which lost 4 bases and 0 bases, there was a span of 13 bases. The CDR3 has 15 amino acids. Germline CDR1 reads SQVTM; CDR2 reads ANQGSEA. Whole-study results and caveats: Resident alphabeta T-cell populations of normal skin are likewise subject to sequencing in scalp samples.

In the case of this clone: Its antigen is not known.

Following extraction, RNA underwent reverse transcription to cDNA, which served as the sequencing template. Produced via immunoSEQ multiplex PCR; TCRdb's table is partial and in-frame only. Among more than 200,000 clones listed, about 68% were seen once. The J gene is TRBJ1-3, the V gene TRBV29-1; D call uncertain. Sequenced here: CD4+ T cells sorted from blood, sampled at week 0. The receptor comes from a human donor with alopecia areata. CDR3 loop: CSVAPLSSSGNTIYF. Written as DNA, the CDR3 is TGCAGCGTTGCACCCCTTTCGAGCTCTGGAAACACCATATATTTT.